These 30 T cell receptor beta chains were sequenced from one sample in a study of blood T cell repertoires in COVID-19. Sequenced by immunoSEQ multiplex PCR; TCRdb stores in-frame clones only, minus some. This repertoire shows hundreds of thousands of clones, roughly 91% found once; its top ten account for roughly 2%. The specimen sequenced was PBMCs or T cells enriched from blood (not recorded which). These receptor sequences come from a woman in her sixties in a cohort exposed to, infected with or recovered from COVID-19 (not recorded which).

The gene calls are TRBV3-1 (or the pseudogene TRBV3-2) and TRBJ1-6, with D uncertain. Trimming stripped 1 base from V and 7 bases from J, with 14 bases between. This CDR3 contains 16 residues. Germline CDR1 reads LGHDT; CDR2 reads YNNKEL (reference sequence). The CDR3 DNA sequence: TGTGCCAGCAGCCAAGTGGGAGGGAGAGGGAATTCACCCCTCCACTTT. Translation gives CASSQVGGRGNSPLHF.

The gene calls are TRBV7-3 and TRBJ2-1; possible D gene TRBD2, 5 bases. The CDR3 runs to 14 residues. Germline CDR1 and CDR2: SGHTA and FQGTGA. V lost 0 bases to trimming and J lost 7 bases, with 10 bases between them. DNA for the CDR3: TGTGCCAGCAGCTTAACCGATGGAGGAAATGAGCAGTTCTTC. Translated, it gives CASSLTDGGNEQFF.

A few counts support this clone. The chain joins TRBV28 to TRBJ1-2; D is perhaps TRBD1 (6 bases). V shed 6 bases and J shed 8 bases, with 22 bases lying between them. The CDR3 runs to 15 residues. Germline V lookup: CDR1 MDHEN, CDR2 SYDVKM. The CDR3 nucleotides read TGTGCCAGCAGGCCTGACAGGACCCTATTTAGCGGCTACACCTTC. Protein sequence: CASRPDRTLFSGYTF.

This clone was detected only once. This rearrangement joins TRBV28 to TRBJ2-7; D may be TRBD2 (7 bases). The CDR3 is made up of 16 amino acids. Germline V lookup: CDR1 MDHEN, CDR2 SYDVKM. Between the trimmed V and J ends, which lost 7 bases and 0 bases, there was a span of 19 bases. CDR3 sequence (DNA): TGTGCCAGCACCAAGGGGGGGGCAGGTGGCTCCTACGAGCAGTACTTC. It encodes CASTKGGAGGSYEQYF. The full variable domain, in which reference TRBV28 and TRBJ2-7 provide the parts outside the CDR3, is DVKVTQSSRYLVKRTGEKVFLECVQDMDHENMFWYRQDPGLGLRLIYFSYDVKMKEKGDIPEGYSVSREKKERFSLILESASTNQTSMYLCASTKGGAGGSYEQYFGPGTRLTVT.

This rearrangement joins TRBV5-1 to TRBJ2-1; weak D call: TRBD1 (6 bases). The CDR3 has 15 amino acids. V lost 4 bases to trimming and J lost 2 bases, with 13 bases between them. Germline CDR1 is SGHRS and CDR2 is YFSETQ. The CDR3 DNA reads TGCGCCAGCAGCCCTATCCGGGACACCTACAATGAGCAGTTCTTC. Protein sequence: CASSPIRDTYNEQFF.

This clone was seen a few times. The CDR3 nucleotides are TGTGCCAGCAGCCATACCCTGGGGGGGAGTGAGCAGTTCTTC. It yields the protein CASSHTLGGSEQFF. The chain is built from TRBV27 and TRBJ2-1, with 7 bases identical to TRBD2. The CDR3 runs to 14 residues. The V gene end was trimmed by 6 bases and the J gene end by 9 bases; junction bases not matched to a gene: 11. Germline CDR1 reads MNHEY; CDR2 reads SMNVEV (reference sequence).

A remark on this clone: No DNA is shown, since the ends of the CDR3 on it are uncertain; the CDR3 is the one TCRdb lists. The chain carries TRBV28 and TRBJ1-2; TRBD1, the table's D call, was not compared with the DNA. Germline loops: CDR1 MDHEN, CDR2 SYDVKM. With termini counted, the CDR3 has 16 amino acids. The CDR3 here is CASSFLETGTSYGYTF.

This clone showed up just a few times. The CDR3 is CASIPGGPTEAFF. The CDR3 DNA sequence: TGTGCCAGTATTCCGGGAGGGCCCACTGAAGCTTTCTTT. The chain combines TRBV19 with TRBJ1-1; D uncertain. The germline V and J ends were trimmed by 7 bases and 4 bases, with 13 bases remaining between them. The CDR3 loop spans 13 amino acids. CDR1 is LNHDA, CDR2 SQIVND, per germline (reference sequence).

The chain recombines TRBV29-1 with TRBJ1-1, with 7 bases lining up with TRBD1. This CDR3 is built from 14 residues. Germline-derived CDR1 and CDR2 are SQVTM and ANQGSEA. The ends lost 6 bases at V and 7 bases at J; junction bases unmatched: 14. The CDR3 DNA sequence: TGCAGCGTCACTGGAGGAGGGGGCGGTTTTGAAGCTTTCTTT. Protein sequence: CSVTGGGGGFEAFF.

The chain carries TRBV6-5 and TRBJ2-7; a weak D match, TRBD1 (6 bases). With 2 bases removed from V and 4 bases from J, the gap between germline ends came to 15 bases. There are 15 residues in the CDR3. Germline assignment: CDR1 MNHEY and CDR2 SVGAGI. The CDR3 coding sequence is TGTGCCAGCAGTTACCGGGACACACCACTTTACGAGCAGTACTTC. This codes for CASSYRDTPLYEQYF.

This clone was seen a few times. The V call is TRBV5-1, the J call TRBJ2-1, with D perhaps TRBD2 (5 bases). Germline CDR1 and CDR2: SGHRS and YFSETQ. CDR3 length: 16 amino acids. The V end was cut by 1 base, the J end by 0 bases, with 11 bases between. This CDR3 is CASSLMGGFSYNEQFF. CDR3 bases: TGCGCCAGCAGCTTGATGGGCGGGTTCTCCTACAATGAGCAGTTCTTC.

This chain uses TRBV18 with TRBJ2-1; D might be TRBD2 (6 bases). CDR1 is KGHSH, CDR2 LQKENI, per germline. Trimming left V 4 bases short and J 2 bases short, with 6 bases between. The CDR3 extends over 13 amino acids. The chain's CDR3 is CASSLAAYNEQFF. Here the CDR3 DNA reads TGTGCCAGCTCACTAGCGGCCTACAATGAGCAGTTCTTC.

In DNA, the CDR3 is TGCGCCAGCAGCCAAGGCCAGGGGGGTGAACAGCCCCAGCATTTT. Translation gives CASSQGQGGEQPQHF. V and J are TRBV4-1 and TRBJ1-5; 7 bases are shared with TRBD1. Germline V gene data show CDR1 as MGHRA and CDR2 as YSYEKL. The CDR3 extends over 15 amino acids. The J segment lost 7 bases and the V segment lost 1 base, leaving 7 bases of the junction unmatched.

The V and J genes are TRBV6-2 or TRBV6-3 and TRBJ2-3; D may be TRBD1 (6 bases). Germline V gene lookup returns CDR1 MNHEY and CDR2 SVGEGT. The length of the CDR3 is 16 residues. Trimming left V 2 bases short and J 6 bases short, with 18 bases between. CDR3 region: CASSYPQGIASDTQYF. The DNA for the CDR3 is TGTGCCAGCAGTTACCCTCAGGGGATAGCCTCGGATACGCAGTATTTT.

CDR3 residues: CASSLQGSGNTIYF. CDR3 coding DNA: TGTGCCAGCAGCTTACAGGGTTCTGGAAACACCATATATTTT. The chain couples TRBV13 to TRBJ1-3; D might be TRBD1 (5 bases). Trimming took 2 bases from V and 1 from J, leaving 6 bases between them. The CDR3 runs to 14 residues. Germline V gene lookup returns CDR1 PRHDT and CDR2 FYEKMQ (reference sequence).

This clone was recorded only once. The chain employs TRBV30 and TRBJ2-7; D perhaps matches TRBD1 (6 bases). Germline values: CDR1 GTSNPN, CDR2 SVGIG (reference sequence). V was cut by 3 bases and J by 2 bases, with 14 bases left in between. This CDR3 has 14 amino acids. The DNA for the CDR3 is TGTGCCTGGAGAAGACAGGCGGTACCCTACGAGCAGTACTTC. This gives the protein CAWRRQAVPYEQYF.

The rearrangement uses TRBV3-1 (or the pseudogene TRBV3-2) and TRBJ1-1; tentatively, D is TRBD1 (5 bases). The CDR3 loop spans 13 amino acids. V lost 4 bases, J lost 6 bases, and 12 bases lay in between. CDR1 and CDR2 (germline): LGHDT, YNNKEL (reference sequence). The CDR3 sequence: CASSLRRGAEAFF. CDR3 sequence (DNA): TGTGCCAGCAGCCTCAGGAGGGGAGCTGAAGCTTTCTTT.

This chain joins TRBV7-9 and TRBJ1-5, with 9 positions matching TRBD1. There are 16 residues in the CDR3. The V gene's germline CDR1 is SEHNR and CDR2 FQNEAQ (reference sequence). J lost 1 base, V lost 5 bases, and 6 bases had no gene match. The CDR3 DNA sequence: TGTGCCAGCAGCCTGGGGACAGGGAAAAGCAATCAGCCCCAGCATTTT. Translating it yields CASSLGTGKSNQPQHF.

This chain joins TRBV18 and TRBJ2-6; D is unresolved. Trimming stripped 0 bases from V and 0 bases from J, with 9 bases between. CDR3 length: 17 amino acids. CDR1 is KGHSH and CDR2 is LQKENI in the germline V gene. CDR3 amino acids: CASSPPNGNSGANVLTF. CDR3 in DNA: TGTGCCAGCTCACCACCAAACGGTAACTCTGGGGCCAACGTCCTGACTTTC.

The chain carries TRBV28 and TRBJ1-2, with D perhaps matching TRBD1 (6 bases). Germline lookup yields CDR1 MDHEN and CDR2 SYDVKM. V lost 2 bases to trimming and J lost 7 bases, with 11 bases between them. This CDR3 has 13 residues. The CDR3 loop reads CASSLGRGLGYTF. The CDR3 nucleotides are TGTGCCAGCAGTTTAGGCAGGGGCCTTGGCTACACCTTC.

This clone was observed a few times. This chain links TRBV18 with TRBJ1-5, with 8 bases identical to TRBD1. V was clipped by 2 bases and J by 1 base; unmatched bases: 7. CDR3 length equals 17 residues. The germline V gene has CDR1 KGHSH and CDR2 LQKENI. The CDR3: CASSPWGRQGSNQPQHF. In DNA, the CDR3 is TGTGCCAGCTCACCATGGGGAAGACAGGGGAGCAATCAGCCCCAGCATTTT.

The chain links TRBV3-1 (or the pseudogene TRBV3-2) to TRBJ2-5, with 7 nucleotides matching TRBD2. With 1 base clipped from V and 2 bases from J, the junction kept 7 bases outside the gene matches. The CDR3 consists of 16 residues. Germline V gene sequence: CDR1 LGHDT, CDR2 YNNKEL (reference sequence). The CDR3 sequence: CASSQAGLYSQETQYF. CDR3 coding DNA: TGTGCCAGCAGCCAAGCGGGACTATACTCACAAGAGACCCAGTACTTC.

This rearrangement joins TRBV5-1 to TRBJ2-1, with 13 positions matching TRBD2. Germline V gives CDR1 SGHRS, CDR2 YFSETQ. V shed 0 bases, J shed 10 bases, and the junction held 4 bases outside the gene matches. The CDR3 runs 15 residues. The CDR3 reads CASSLGGLAGQEQFF. In DNA form, the CDR3 reads TGCGCCAGCAGCTTGGGGGGACTAGCGGGACAGGAGCAGTTCTTC.

The rearrangement uses TRBV19 and TRBJ1-2; TRBD1 is a possible D gene (5 bases). The ends were cut back, 1 base at V and 7 bases at J, with 13 bases in the middle. The CDR3 has 14 amino acids. Per the germline V gene, CDR1 is LNHDA and CDR2 is SQIVND (reference sequence). Written as DNA, the CDR3 is TGTGCCAGTAGTATAGGCCGGGGGATGAGTGGCTACACCTTC. Encoded protein: CASSIGRGMSGYTF.

The chain uses TRBV6-5 and TRBJ1-2; D is possibly TRBD1 (6 bases). The germline V gene encodes CDR1 MNHEY and CDR2 SVGAGI. Trimming took 0 bases from V and 7 from J, leaving 12 bases between them. The CDR3 is made up of 14 amino acids. CDR3 residues: CASSYSDRTSGYTF. CDR3 sequence (DNA): TGTGCCAGCAGTTACTCAGACAGGACCTCTGGCTACACCTTC.

The rearrangement links TRBV28 to TRBJ1-5, with D possibly being TRBD1 (6 bases). Germline assignment: CDR1 MDHEN and CDR2 SYDVKM. CDR3 length: 16 residues. V lost 6 bases and J lost 6, with 21 bases in between. The CDR3 DNA is TGTGCCAGCAGCCTTACCTTCGCTTACAGGGTTCAGCCCCAGCATTTT. Its protein product is CASSLTFAYRVQPQHF.

The rearrangement links TRBV10-3 to TRBJ1-1; 7 bases map to TRBD1. The CDR3 runs 13 residues. J lost 1 base, V lost 10 bases, and 6 bases had no gene match. Germline CDR1 and CDR2: ENHRY and SYGVKD. CDR3 DNA: TGTGCCACCCAGGGGGGCGGGAACACTGAAGCTTTCTTT. This gives the protein CATQGGGNTEAFF.

This chain uses TRBV28 with TRBJ1-2; 9 bases are a match to TRBD1. Germline loops: CDR1 MDHEN, CDR2 SYDVKM. J gave up 8 bases and V 7 bases, and 11 bases lay outside the gene matches. The length of the CDR3 is 14 residues. In nucleotides, the CDR3 is TGTGCCAGCAACCCGGGACAGGGCCGGGTCGGCTACACCTTC. Translating it yields CASNPGQGRVGYTF.

The gene calls are TRBV20-1 and TRBJ1-1; D possibly corresponds to TRBD1 (5 bases). V was pared by 3 bases and J by 7 bases, with 15 bases between. The CDR3 totals 13 residues. CDR1 and CDR2 from the germline V gene are DFQATT and SNEGSKA (reference sequence). The CDR3 here is CSASPDGAVEAFF. In nucleotides, the CDR3 is TGCAGTGCTAGTCCTGATGGGGCGGTTGAAGCTTTCTTT.

V usage is TRBV7-3 and J usage is TRBJ2-5; 11 bases match TRBD2. This CDR3 is built from 16 residues. Germline loops: CDR1 SGHTA, CDR2 FQGTGA. J was trimmed by 0 bases and V by 5 bases; bases with no gene match: 5. In DNA, the CDR3 is TGTGCCAGCAGCCCCGGGACTAGCGGCTACCAAGAGACCCAGTACTTC. Translation gives CASSPGTSGYQETQYF.